One sample yielded the 23 T cell receptor beta chains listed below, sequenced in a study of blood T cell repertoires in COVID-19. TCRdb's copy holds only in-frame clones and misses some; the assay was immunoSEQ multiplex PCR. This table has about 140,000 clones, roughly 80% appearing once. The sequenced material came from peripheral blood. The receptors here all came from a woman between 50 and 59 years old with active or convalescent COVID-19.

This sequence joins TRBV19 and TRBJ2-3; tentative D call: TRBD2 (5 bases). The ends were cut back, 2 bases at V and 4 bases at J, with 7 bases in the middle. The CDR3 consists of 13 residues. Germline lookup yields CDR1 LNHDA and CDR2 SQIVND (reference sequence). CDR3 residues: CASSIRTPDTQYF. For the CDR3, the DNA is TGTGCCAGTAGTATACGGACTCCAGATACGCAGTATTTT.

This clone was counted a few times. This chain connects TRBV7-1 to TRBJ2-5; 8 bases are shared with TRBD2. TRBV7-1 is treated as an ORF (open reading frame) with a function not yet certain. The CDR3 sequence is 24 residues long. The V gene end was trimmed by 1 base and the J gene end by 4 bases; junction bases not matched to a gene: 32. The CDR3: CASSSGSRGTGGPNWGMGRETQYF. The CDR3 nucleotides read TGTGCCAGCAGCTCAGGCTCCCGCGGAACGGGAGGGCCTAATTGGGGTATGGGACGAGAGACCCAGTACTTC.

This sequence joins TRBV18 and TRBJ2-5; no firm D call. V was pared by 5 bases and J by 1 base, with 11 bases between. CDR3 size: 14 residues. Looked up from germline, CDR1 is KGHSH and CDR2 is LQKENI. The CDR3 here is CASSGPPTQETQYF. CDR3 bases: TGTGCCAGCTCAGGGCCCCCCACCCAAGAGACCCAGTACTTC.

This clone was seen only a few times. The V and J genes are TRBV9 and TRBJ2-6, with 12 positions matching TRBD2. CDR1 and CDR2 from the germline V gene are SGDLS and YYNGEE. The V gene end was trimmed by 4 bases and the J gene end by 0 bases; junction bases not matched to a gene: 11. The CDR3 runs to 20 residues. This CDR3 is CASSPDRTSGIFSGANVLTF. CDR3 bases: TGTGCCAGCAGCCCCGACAGGACTAGCGGGATCTTCTCTGGGGCCAACGTCCTGACTTTC. Combining the CDR3 with reference TRBV9 and TRBJ2-6 gives the whole variable domain DSGVTQTPKHLITATGQRVTLRCSPRSGDLSVYWYQQSLDQGLQFLIQYYNGEERAKGNILERFSAQQFPDLHSELNLSSLELGDSALYFCASSPDRTSGIFSGANVLTFGAGSRLTVL.

The V call is TRBV7-9, the J call TRBJ2-3; D perhaps matches TRBD2 (5 bases). This CDR3 has 18 amino acids. The germline V gene has CDR1 SEHNR and CDR2 FQNEAQ (reference sequence). Trimming left V 5 bases short and J 0 bases short, with 21 bases between. The CDR3 sequence: CASSTPYRTVTSTDTQYF. CDR3 DNA sequence: TGTGCCAGCAGCACCCCGTATCGGACTGTTACTAGCACAGATACGCAGTATTTT.

The CDR3 sequence: CASSLTSAPNEQFF. The CDR3, as DNA: TGCGCCAGCAGCTTGACCAGCGCTCCCAATGAGCAGTTCTTC. The chain employs TRBV5-1 and TRBJ2-1; no clear D gene. The germline V and J ends were trimmed by 1 base and 6 bases, with 11 bases remaining between them. The germline V gene has CDR1 SGHRS and CDR2 YFSETQ. CDR3 length equals 14 residues.

The rearrangement joins TRBV4-3 to TRBJ1-2; TRBD1 agrees at 8 bases. The CDR3 has 14 residues. J gave up 4 bases and V 0 bases, and 1 base lay outside the gene matches. Germline CDR1 reads LGHNA; CDR2 reads YSLEER. The CDR3 DNA follows: TGCGCCAGCAGCCAAGATACAGGGGGCTATGGCTACACCTTC. Protein product: CASSQDTGGYGYTF.

The chain uses TRBV6-5 and TRBJ2-2; 7 nucleotides agree with TRBD2. The germline V gene encodes CDR1 MNHEY and CDR2 SVGAGI. CDR3 length: 14 amino acids. Losses at the gene ends were 5 bases for V and 7 bases for J; bases not matched to a gene: 7. CDR3 sequence reads: CASSLNWGGGELFF. The CDR3 coding sequence is TGTGCCAGCAGTCTCAATTGGGGGGGCGGGGAGCTGTTTTTT.

This clone was detected once. This chain joins TRBV4-3 and TRBJ2-6; 9 bases are shared with TRBD2. Germline CDR1 is LGHNA and CDR2 is YSLEER. The CDR3 sequence is 20 residues long. The V segment lost 0 bases and the J segment 4 bases; nucleotides outside the gene matches: 13. This CDR3 is CASSQDWAGGPSKGANVLTF. The CDR3 bases are TGCGCCAGCAGCCAAGATTGGGCGGGAGGGCCTTCGAAAGGGGCCAACGTCCTGACTTTC.

There are a few counts of this clone. The chain uses TRBV6-5 and TRBJ1-2, with D perhaps TRBD1 (6 bases). Germline CDR1 MNHEY, CDR2 SVGAGI. CDR3 length: 15 amino acids. Trimming removed 8 bases at V and 4 bases at J, with 20 bases between. The CDR3 here is CASARPQGKAYGYTF. CDR3 in DNA: TGTGCCAGCGCAAGACCCCAGGGGAAAGCCTATGGCTACACCTTC.

The V and J genes are TRBV5-5 and TRBJ1-2, with 7 bases lining up with TRBD1. The CDR3 contains 13 residues. The germline V gene encodes CDR1 SGHKS and CDR2 YYEKEE (reference sequence). The J segment lost 6 bases and the V segment lost 1 base, leaving 3 bases of the junction unmatched. This CDR3 reads CASSLWTGDGYTF. The CDR3 DNA is TGTGCCAGCAGCTTGTGGACAGGTGATGGCTACACCTTC.

The chain couples TRBV20-1 to TRBJ2-3; D is possibly TRBD2 (5 bases). The V and J ends lost 3 bases and 5 bases respectively, with 15 bases between them. The germline V gene has CDR1 DFQATT and CDR2 SNEGSKA (reference sequence). There are 14 residues in the CDR3. CDR3 region: CSASEAEVGDTQYF. The CDR3 DNA follows: TGCAGTGCTAGTGAGGCGGAGGTCGGAGATACGCAGTATTTT.

The chain's CDR3 is CASSRSTGGPALLTDTQYF. For the CDR3, the DNA is TGTGCCAGCAGCCGTAGTACCGGGGGGCCAGCTTTGCTCACAGATACGCAGTATTTT. The chain joins TRBV7-2 to TRBJ2-3; a weak D match, TRBD2 (7 bases). The CDR3 consists of 19 residues. Trimming shortened V by 5 bases and J by 2 bases, and 26 bases separated the two germline ends. CDR1 is SGHTA, CDR2 FQGNSA, per germline.

This chain connects TRBV5-4 to TRBJ1-2; 8 nucleotides line up with TRBD1. Germline V gives CDR1 SGHNT, CDR2 YYREEE (reference sequence). V trimming: 0 bases; J trimming: 8 bases; junction bases outside the gene matches: 6. This CDR3 is built from 14 residues. This CDR3 is CASSLARTGSGYTF. The CDR3 DNA reads TGTGCCAGCAGCTTGGCCCGGACAGGGAGCGGCTACACCTTC.

The chain couples TRBV5-4 to TRBJ2-3, with D perhaps TRBD1 (6 bases). The germline V and J ends were trimmed by 0 bases and 3 bases, with 11 bases remaining between them. The CDR3 length is 15 residues. The germline V gene has CDR1 SGHNT and CDR2 YYREEE (reference sequence). Here the CDR3 DNA reads TGTGCCAGCAGCTTGGGGGGGCAGGGAACAGATACGCAGTATTTT. Amino acids: CASSLGGQGTDTQYF.

V gene TRBV7-2 combines with J gene TRBJ1-1; D is undetermined. In germline, CDR1 is SGHTA, CDR2 FQGNSA. CDR3 size: 14 residues. V lost 0 bases and J 1 base, leaving 6 bases between the germline ends. The CDR3 sequence is CASSLAEGNTEAFF. DNA of the CDR3: TGTGCCAGCAGCTTAGCGGAGGGGAACACTGAAGCTTTCTTT.

The chain couples TRBV21-1 to TRBJ1-2; no check of the table's D call, TRBD1, against the DNA was made. TRBV21-1 is marked as a pseudogene. The CDR3 spans 14 residues. The CDR3 coding sequence is TGTGCCAGCAGCAAAGCGGACAGGGGAAATGGCTACACCTTC. Its translation is CASSKADRGNGYTF.

This chain joins TRBV28 and TRBJ2-1; D is ambiguous. Germline loops: CDR1 MDHEN, CDR2 SYDVKM. The CDR3 consists of 11 residues. The V and J ends lost 11 bases and 6 bases respectively, with 11 bases between them. As DNA, the CDR3 is TGTGCCCTTGGGCTGGCCAATGAGCAGTTCTTC. Amino acids: CALGLANEQFF.

The sample holds one count of this clone. The chain has TRBV6-2 or TRBV6-3 and TRBJ2-7; D unclear. The germline gives CDR1 MNHEY, CDR2 SVGEGT. CDR3 length equals 11 residues. V was pared by 4 bases and J by 4 bases, with 5 bases between. The CDR3 protein is CASSFRYEQYF. The DNA for the CDR3 is TGTGCCAGCAGTTTCAGGTACGAGCAGTACTTC.

This rearrangement joins TRBV21-1 to TRBJ1-1; the DNA was not compared with TRBD1, the D call given in the table. TRBV21-1 is a pseudogene segment. This CDR3 has 16 residues. In DNA, the CDR3 is TGTGCCCGCGACCTAAGGGCGACAGGAGTGAACACTGAAGCTTTCTTT. Its protein is CARDLRATGVNTEAFF.

This clone was picked up a small number of times. The DNA for the CDR3 is TGTGCCAGCAGCGGGACAGGGTTGAGCAATCAGCCCCAGCATTTT. As protein: CASSGTGLSNQPQHF. The V gene is TRBV2, the J gene TRBJ1-5, with TRBD1 matching over 9 bases. Germline V gives CDR1 SNHLY, CDR2 FYNNEI. J was trimmed by 1 base and V by 6 bases; bases with no gene match: 4. This CDR3 spans 15 amino acids.

The V gene is TRBV7-2, the J gene TRBJ1-4; D is undetermined. The length of the CDR3 is 17 residues. Germline assignment: CDR1 SGHTA and CDR2 FQGNSA. Trimming took 1 base from V and 0 from J, leaving 12 bases between them. Here the CDR3 DNA reads TGTGCCAGCAGCTTAGGGAGGCCCGCGGCAACTAATGAAAAACTGTTTTTT. Amino acid sequence: CASSLGRPAATNEKLFF.

The J gene is TRBJ2-5, the V gene TRBV7-2; TRBD2 agrees at 13 bases. The CDR3 is 15 amino acids. The V gene end was trimmed by 5 bases and the J gene end by 4 bases; junction bases not matched to a gene: 4. Germline values: CDR1 SGHTA, CDR2 FQGNSA. CDR3 nucleotide sequence: TGTGCCAGCAGCCCAACTAGCGGGAGGGCAGAGACCCAGTACTTC. Amino acid sequence: CASSPTSGRAETQYF.